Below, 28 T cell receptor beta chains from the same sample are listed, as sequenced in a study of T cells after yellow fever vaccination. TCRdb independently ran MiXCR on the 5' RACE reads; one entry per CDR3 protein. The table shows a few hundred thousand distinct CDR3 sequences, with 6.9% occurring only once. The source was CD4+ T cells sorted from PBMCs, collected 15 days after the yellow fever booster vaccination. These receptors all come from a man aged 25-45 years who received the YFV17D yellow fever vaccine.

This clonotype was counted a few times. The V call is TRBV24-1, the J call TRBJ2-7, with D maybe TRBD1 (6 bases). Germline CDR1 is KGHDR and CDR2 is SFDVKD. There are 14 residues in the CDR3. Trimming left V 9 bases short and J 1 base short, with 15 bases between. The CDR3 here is CATAVSRGSYEQYF. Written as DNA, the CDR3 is TGTGCCACCGCGGTTTCCAGGGGATCCTACGAGCAGTACTTC.

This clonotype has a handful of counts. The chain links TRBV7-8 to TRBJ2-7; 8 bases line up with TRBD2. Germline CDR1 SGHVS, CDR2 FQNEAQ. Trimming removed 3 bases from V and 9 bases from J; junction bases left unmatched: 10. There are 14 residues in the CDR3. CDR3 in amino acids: CASSFSGVTSGQYF. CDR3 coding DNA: TGTGCCAGCAGCTTTAGCGGGGTTACGAGCGGGCAGTACTTC. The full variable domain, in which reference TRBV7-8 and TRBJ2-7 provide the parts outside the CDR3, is GAGVSQSPRYKVAKRGQDVALRCDPISGHVSLFWYQQALGQGPEFLTYFQNEAQLDKSGLPSDRFFAERPEGSVSTLKIQRTQQEDSAVYLCASSFSGVTSGQYFGPGTRLTVT.

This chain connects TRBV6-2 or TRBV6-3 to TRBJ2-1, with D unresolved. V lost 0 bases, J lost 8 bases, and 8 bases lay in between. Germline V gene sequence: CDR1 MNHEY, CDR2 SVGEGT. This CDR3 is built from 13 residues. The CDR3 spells CASSYSPRYEQFF. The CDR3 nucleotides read TGTGCCAGCAGTTACTCTCCCCGCTATGAGCAGTTCTTC.

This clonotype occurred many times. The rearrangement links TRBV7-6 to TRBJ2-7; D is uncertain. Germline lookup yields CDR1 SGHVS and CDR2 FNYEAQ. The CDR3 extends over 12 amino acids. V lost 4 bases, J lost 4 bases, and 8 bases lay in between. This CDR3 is CASSSRGYEQYF. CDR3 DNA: TGTGCCAGCAGCTCCCGCGGATACGAGCAGTACTTC.

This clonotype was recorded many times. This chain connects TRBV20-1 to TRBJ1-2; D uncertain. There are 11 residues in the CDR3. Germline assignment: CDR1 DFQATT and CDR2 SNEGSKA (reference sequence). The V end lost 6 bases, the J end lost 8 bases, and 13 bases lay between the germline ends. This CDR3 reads CSAINSDGYTF. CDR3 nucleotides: TGCAGTGCCATCAATTCAGACGGCTACACCTTC.

The CDR3 sequence: CASSWTGTSGWNEQFF. In DNA, the CDR3 is TGTGCCAGCAGCTGGACCGGGACTAGCGGATGGAATGAGCAGTTCTTC. The chain joins TRBV7-2 to TRBJ2-1; the match to TRBD2 covers 11 bases. V was pared by 4 bases and J by 7 bases, with 9 bases of the junction left unmatched. The length of the CDR3 is 16 residues. CDR1 SGHTA and CDR2 FQGNSA come from the germline V gene.

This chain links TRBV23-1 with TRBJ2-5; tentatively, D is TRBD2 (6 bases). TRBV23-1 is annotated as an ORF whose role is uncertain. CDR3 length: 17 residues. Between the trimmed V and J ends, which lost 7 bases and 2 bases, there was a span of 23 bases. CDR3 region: CASIPPPGGVAQETQYF. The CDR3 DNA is TGCGCCAGCATCCCCCCCCCCGGAGGGGTAGCACAAGAGACCCAGTACTTC.

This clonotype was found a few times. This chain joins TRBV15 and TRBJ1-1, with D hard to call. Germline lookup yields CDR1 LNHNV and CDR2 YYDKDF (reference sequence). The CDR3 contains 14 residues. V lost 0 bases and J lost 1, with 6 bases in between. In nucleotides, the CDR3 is TGTGCCACCAGCAGAGATCAAGAGAACACTGAAGCTTTCTTT. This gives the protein CATSRDQENTEAFF. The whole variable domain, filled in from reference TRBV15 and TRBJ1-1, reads DAMVIQNPRYQVTQFGKPVTLSCSQTLNHNVMYWYQQKSSQAPKLLFHYYDKDFNNEADTPDNFQSRRPNTSFCFLDIRSPGLGDTAMYLCATSRDQENTEAFFGQGTRLTVV.

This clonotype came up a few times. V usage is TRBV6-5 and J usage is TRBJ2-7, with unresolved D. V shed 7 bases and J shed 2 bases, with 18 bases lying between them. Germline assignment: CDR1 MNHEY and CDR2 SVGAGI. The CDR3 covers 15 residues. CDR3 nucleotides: TGTGCCAGCAAACCCCGACATGCTATCCCCTACGAGCAGTACTTC. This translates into CASKPRHAIPYEQYF.

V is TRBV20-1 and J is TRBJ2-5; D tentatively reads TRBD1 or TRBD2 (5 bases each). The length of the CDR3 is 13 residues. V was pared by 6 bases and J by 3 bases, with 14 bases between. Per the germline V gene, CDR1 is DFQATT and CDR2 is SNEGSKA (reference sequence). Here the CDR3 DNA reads TGCAGTGCCCCGCCCGGGGCCGAAGAGACCCAGTACTTC. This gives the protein CSAPPGAEETQYF.

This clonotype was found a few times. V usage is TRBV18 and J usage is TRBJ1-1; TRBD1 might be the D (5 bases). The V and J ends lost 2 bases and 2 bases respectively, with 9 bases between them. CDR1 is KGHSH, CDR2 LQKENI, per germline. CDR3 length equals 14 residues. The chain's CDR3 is CASSPGHGNTEAFF. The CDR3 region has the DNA TGTGCCAGCTCACCAGGACATGGAAACACTGAAGCTTTCTTT.

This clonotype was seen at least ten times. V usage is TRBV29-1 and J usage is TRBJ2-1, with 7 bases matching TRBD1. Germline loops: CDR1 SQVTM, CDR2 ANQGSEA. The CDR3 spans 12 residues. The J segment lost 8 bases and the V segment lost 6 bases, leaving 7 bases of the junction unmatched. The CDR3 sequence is CSVTGFKDEQFF. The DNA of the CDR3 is TGCAGCGTGACAGGGTTTAAGGATGAGCAGTTCTTC.

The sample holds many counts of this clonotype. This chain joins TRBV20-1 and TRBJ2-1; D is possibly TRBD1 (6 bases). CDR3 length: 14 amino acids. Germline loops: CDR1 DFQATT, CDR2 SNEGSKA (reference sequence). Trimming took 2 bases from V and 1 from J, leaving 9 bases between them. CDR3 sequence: CSARMQGSYNEQFF. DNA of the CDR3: TGCAGTGCTAGAATGCAGGGGTCCTACAATGAGCAGTTCTTC.

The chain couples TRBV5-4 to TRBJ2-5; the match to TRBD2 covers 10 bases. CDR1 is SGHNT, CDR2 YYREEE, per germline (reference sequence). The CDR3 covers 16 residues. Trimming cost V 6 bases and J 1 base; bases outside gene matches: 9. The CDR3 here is CASTASRTSGQETQYF. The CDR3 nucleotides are TGTGCCAGCACCGCATCTCGGACTAGCGGCCAAGAGACCCAGTACTTC.

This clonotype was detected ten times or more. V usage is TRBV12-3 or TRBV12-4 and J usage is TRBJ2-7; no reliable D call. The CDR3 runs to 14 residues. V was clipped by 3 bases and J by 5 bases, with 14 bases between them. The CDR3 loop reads CASSLNGQADEQYF. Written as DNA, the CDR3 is TGTGCCAGCAGTTTGAACGGGCAGGCGGACGAGCAGTACTTC.

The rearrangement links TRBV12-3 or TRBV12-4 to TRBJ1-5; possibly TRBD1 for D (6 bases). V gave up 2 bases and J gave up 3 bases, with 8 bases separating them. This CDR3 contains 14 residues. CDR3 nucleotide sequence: TGTGCCAGCAGTTTATGGGACATCAATCAGCCCCAGCATTTT. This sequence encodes CASSLWDINQPQHF.

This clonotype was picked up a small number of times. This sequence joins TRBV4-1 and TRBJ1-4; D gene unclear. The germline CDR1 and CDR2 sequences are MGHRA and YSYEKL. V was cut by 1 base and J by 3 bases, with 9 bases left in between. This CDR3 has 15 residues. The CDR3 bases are TGCGCCAGCAGCCAAGTCGGGGTTGCTAATGAAAAACTGTTTTTT. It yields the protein CASSQVGVANEKLFF.

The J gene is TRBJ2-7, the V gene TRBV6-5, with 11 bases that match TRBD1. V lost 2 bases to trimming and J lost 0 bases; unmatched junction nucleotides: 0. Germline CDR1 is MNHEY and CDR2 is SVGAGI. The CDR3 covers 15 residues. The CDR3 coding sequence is TGTGCCAGCAGTTACGGACAGGGGGCCTCCTACGAGCAGTACTTC. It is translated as CASSYGQGASYEQYF.

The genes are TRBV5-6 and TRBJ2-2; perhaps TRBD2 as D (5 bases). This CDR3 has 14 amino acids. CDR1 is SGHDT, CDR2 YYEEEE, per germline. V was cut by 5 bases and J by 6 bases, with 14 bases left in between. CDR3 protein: CASSRDGKAGELFF. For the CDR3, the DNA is TGTGCCAGCAGTCGTGACGGGAAAGCCGGGGAGCTGTTTTTT.

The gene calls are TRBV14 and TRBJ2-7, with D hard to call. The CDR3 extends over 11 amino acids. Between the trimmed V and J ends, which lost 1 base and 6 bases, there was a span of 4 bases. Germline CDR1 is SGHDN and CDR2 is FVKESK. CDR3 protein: CASSQVSEQYF. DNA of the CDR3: TGTGCCAGCAGCCAAGTATCCGAGCAGTACTTC.

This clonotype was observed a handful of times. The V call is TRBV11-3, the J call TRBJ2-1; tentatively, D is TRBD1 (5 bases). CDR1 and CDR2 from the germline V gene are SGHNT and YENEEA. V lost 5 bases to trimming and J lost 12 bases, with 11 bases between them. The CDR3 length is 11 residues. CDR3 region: CASSAGNGQFF. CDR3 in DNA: TGTGCCAGCAGCGCAGGGAACGGGCAGTTCTTC.

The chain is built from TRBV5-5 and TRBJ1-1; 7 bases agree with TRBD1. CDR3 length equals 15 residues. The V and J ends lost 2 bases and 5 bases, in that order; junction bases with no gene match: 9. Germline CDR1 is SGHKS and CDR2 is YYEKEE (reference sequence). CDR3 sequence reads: CASSFSSSGGTEAFF. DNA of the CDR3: TGTGCCAGCAGCTTTTCTTCTTCAGGGGGGACTGAAGCTTTCTTT.

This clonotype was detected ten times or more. The CDR3 is CASSPRTDTQYF. For the CDR3, the DNA is TGTGCCAGCAGCCCCCGCACAGATACGCAGTATTTT. This chain uses TRBV7-2 with TRBJ2-3; D not resolved. The length of the CDR3 is 12 residues. Trimming shortened V by 5 bases and J by 1 base, and 4 bases separated the two germline ends. Per germline, CDR1 SGHTA and CDR2 FQGNSA.

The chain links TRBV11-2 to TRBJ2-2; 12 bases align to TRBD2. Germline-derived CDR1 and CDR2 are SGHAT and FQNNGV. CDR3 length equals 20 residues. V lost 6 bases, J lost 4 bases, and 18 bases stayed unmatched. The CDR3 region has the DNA TGTGCCAGCAGTCCCCTCCGGACTAGCGGGATCTCGCGAGGCACCGGGGAGCTGTTTTTT. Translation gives CASSPLRTSGISRGTGELFF.

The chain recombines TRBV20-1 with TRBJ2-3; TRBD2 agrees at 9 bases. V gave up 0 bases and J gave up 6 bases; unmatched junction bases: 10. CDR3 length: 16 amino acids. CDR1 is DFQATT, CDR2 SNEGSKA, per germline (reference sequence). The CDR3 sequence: CSARDPASGKVDTQYF. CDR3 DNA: TGCAGTGCTAGAGATCCGGCTAGCGGGAAGGTCGATACGCAGTATTTT.

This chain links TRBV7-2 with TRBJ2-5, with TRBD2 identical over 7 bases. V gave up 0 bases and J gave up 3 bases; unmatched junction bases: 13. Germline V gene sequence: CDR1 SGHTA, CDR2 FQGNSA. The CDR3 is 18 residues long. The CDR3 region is CASSLAGVGGRVEETQYF. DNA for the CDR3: TGTGCCAGCAGCTTAGCTGGGGTCGGGGGGAGGGTGGAAGAGACCCAGTACTTC.

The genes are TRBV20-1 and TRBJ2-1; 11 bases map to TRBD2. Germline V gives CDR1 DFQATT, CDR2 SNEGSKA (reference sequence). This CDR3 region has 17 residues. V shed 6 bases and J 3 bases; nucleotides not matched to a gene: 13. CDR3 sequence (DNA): TGCAGTGCCTTTCGGACTAGCGGGTTTATAGTCTACAATGAGCAGTTCTTC. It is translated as CSAFRTSGFIVYNEQFF.

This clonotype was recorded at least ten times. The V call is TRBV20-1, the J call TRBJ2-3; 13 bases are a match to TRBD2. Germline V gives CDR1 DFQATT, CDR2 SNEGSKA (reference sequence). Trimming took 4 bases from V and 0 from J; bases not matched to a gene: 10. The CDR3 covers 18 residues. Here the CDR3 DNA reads TGCAGTGCTACTGCGAGGACTAGCGGGAGCTACAGCACAGATACGCAGTATTTT. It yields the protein CSATARTSGSYSTDTQYF.